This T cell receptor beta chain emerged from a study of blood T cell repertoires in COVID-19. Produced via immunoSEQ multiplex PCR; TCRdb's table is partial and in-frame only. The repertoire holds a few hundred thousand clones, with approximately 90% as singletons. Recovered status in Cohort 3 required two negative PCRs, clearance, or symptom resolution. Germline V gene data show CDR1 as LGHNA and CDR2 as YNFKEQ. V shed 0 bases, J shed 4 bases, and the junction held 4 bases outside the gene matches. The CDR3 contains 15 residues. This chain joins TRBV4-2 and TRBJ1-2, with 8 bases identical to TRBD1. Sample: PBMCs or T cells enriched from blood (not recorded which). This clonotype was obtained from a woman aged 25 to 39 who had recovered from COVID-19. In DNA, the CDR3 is TGTGCCAGCAGCCAAGACTACAGGGGGGTCTATGGCTACACCTTC. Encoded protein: CASSQDYRGVYGYTF.